The 13 T cell receptor beta chains below come from one sample, sequenced in a study of spatial heterogeneity in lung cancer. MiXCR was run by TCRdb on the 5' RACE reads, yielding one entry per CDR3 protein. The data hold about 120,000 distinct CDR3 sequences, with 9% to 15% observed a single time. The time point: blood at routine non-recurrence follow-up after resection. Whole RNA from tumor, nontumor lung or frozen PBMC was sequenced unsorted. Sequenced here: PBMCs, sampled at follow-up. These receptors were obtained from a male donor with early-stage non-small cell lung cancer.

This clonotype was detected a few times. V is TRBV5-6 and J is TRBJ2-7, with TRBD2 as a possible D gene (5 bases). The germline V and J ends were trimmed by 5 bases and 1 base, with 10 bases remaining between them. The CDR3 covers 13 residues. CDR1 and CDR2 from the germline V gene are SGHDT and YYEEEE. CDR3 nucleotide sequence: TGTGCCAGCAGTGCGGACTGGTCCTACGAGCAGTACTTC. Residues: CASSADWSYEQYF.

This clonotype was seen more than once but under ten times. This rearrangement joins TRBV10-3 to TRBJ2-3, with D maybe TRBD2 (6 bases). Trimming cost V 5 bases and J 2 bases, with 14 bases left between them. The length of the CDR3 is 15 residues. Germline values: CDR1 ENHRY, CDR2 SYGVKD. The CDR3 bases are TGTGCCATCAGTCAGACGGAGGGAAACACAGATACGCAGTATTTT. Translating gives CAISQTEGNTDTQYF.

In its sample, this clonotype was seen many times. This rearrangement joins TRBV10-3 to TRBJ2-1; 7 bases line up with TRBD1. J gave up 0 bases and V 2 bases, and 4 bases lay outside the gene matches. The CDR3 totals 16 residues. Germline-derived CDR1 and CDR2 are ENHRY and SYGVKD. This CDR3 reads CAISEQGQSSYNEQFF. CDR3 bases: TGTGCCATCAGTGAGCAGGGACAGAGCTCCTACAATGAGCAGTTCTTC.

For the CDR3, the DNA is TGTGCCAGCAGCTTAAGTTGGAACACCGGGGAGCTGTTTTTT. It is translated as CASSLSWNTGELFF. The chain links TRBV7-3 to TRBJ2-2; D not certain. From germline, CDR1 is SGHTA and CDR2 FQGTGA. This CDR3 is built from 14 residues. V lost 1 base to trimming and J lost 1 base, with 4 bases between them.

Comments on this clonotype: Sequence at one end of the junction differs from germline and may be a read error. The CDR3 is CASSQGVNGQFF. In nucleotides, the CDR3 is TGTGCCAGCAGCCAGGGGGTCAATGGGCAGTTCTTC. The chain employs TRBV28 and TRBJ2-1; 7 nucleotides align to TRBD1. CDR3 length: 12 residues. The germline V gene has CDR1 MDHEN and CDR2 SYDVKM.

A few counts support this clonotype. The chain is built from TRBV11-2 and TRBJ2-5; the match to TRBD1 covers 9 bases. V shed 5 bases, J shed 1 base, and the junction held 5 bases outside the gene matches. The CDR3 contains 15 residues. Germline CDR1 SGHAT, CDR2 FQNNGV. The chain's CDR3 is CASSLPGQGQETQYF. For the CDR3, the DNA is TGTGCCAGCAGCCTTCCGGGACAGGGCCAAGAGACCCAGTACTTC.

This clonotype has only a few counts. The chain links TRBV21-1 to TRBJ2-3; the D call of TRBD1 is as the table states it, not checked on the DNA. TRBV21-1 is flagged as a pseudogene. The CDR3 consists of 16 residues. The CDR3 spells CASSKIYRGRADTQYF. DNA of the CDR3: TGTGCCAGCAGCAAAATTTACAGGGGGCGCGCAGATACGCAGTATTTT.

This chain connects TRBV6-5 to TRBJ1-5; 7 positions match TRBD1. Losses at the gene ends were 6 bases for V and 3 bases for J; bases not matched to a gene: 5. CDR1 MNHEY and CDR2 SVGAGI come from the germline V gene. The CDR3 is 14 residues long. CDR3 DNA sequence: TGTGCCAGCAGGAGGGACAGTTCCAATCAGCCCCAGCATTTT. Translation gives CASRRDSSNQPQHF.

The rearrangement joins TRBV18 to TRBJ2-5, with 7 bases fitting TRBD2. The trim removed 3 bases at V and 5 bases at J, leaving 9 bases unmatched. This CDR3 region has 15 residues. Germline V gene sequence: CDR1 KGHSH, CDR2 LQKENI. CDR3 amino acids: CASSPGFGAGETQYF. CDR3 DNA sequence: TGTGCCAGCTCACCGGGCTTCGGAGCGGGGGAGACCCAGTACTTC.

This clonotype was detected many times. The rearrangement joins TRBV5-1 to TRBJ2-3; possible D gene TRBD2, 6 bases. This CDR3 has 15 amino acids. Deletions cut 5 bases from V and 2 bases from J, with 15 bases between. Germline-derived CDR1 and CDR2 are SGHRS and YFSETQ. DNA for the CDR3: TGCGCCAGCAGGATGGAGGGCCATCTCACAGATACGCAGTATTTT. It is translated as CASRMEGHLTDTQYF.

This clonotype was recorded a few times. The rearrangement uses TRBV6-1 and TRBJ2-7, with a possible D match to TRBD1 (5 bases). Trimming left V 6 bases short and J 1 base short, with 16 bases between. Germline CDR1 and CDR2: MNHNS and SASEGT. The CDR3 length is 15 residues. The DNA for the CDR3 is TGTGCCAGCAGGGCACAGGTCTACCCATCCTACGAGCAGTACTTC. Protein: CASRAQVYPSYEQYF.

This clonotype showed up just a few times. This CDR3 is CASSVGGLSGANVLTF. The CDR3 DNA sequence: TGTGCCAGCAGCGTAGGGGGACTCTCTGGGGCCAACGTCCTGACTTTC. This chain connects TRBV9 to TRBJ2-6; D may be TRBD2 (6 bases). Germline CDR1 and CDR2: SGDLS and YYNGEE. This CDR3 is 16 amino acids long. The ends were cut back, 0 bases at V and 0 bases at J, with 7 bases in the middle.

This clonotype was observed a handful of times. This chain uses TRBV12-3 or TRBV12-4 with TRBJ2-1; 9 bases are shared with TRBD1. Losses at the gene ends were 0 bases for V and 8 bases for J; bases not matched to a gene: 8. The CDR3 consists of 16 residues. The DNA for the CDR3 is TGTGCCAGCAGTTTAGCCCGGACAGGGGAGGGGTATGAGCAGTTCTTC. Amino acid sequence: CASSLARTGEGYEQFF.